The 5 T cell receptor beta chains below were found in one sample sequenced in a study of identical twins. TCRdb fed the 5' RACE reads into MiXCR, producing one record per CDR3 protein. The sample comprises around 670,000 distinct CDR3 sequences, around 6% of which are singletons, and 1.5% to 2% rests with the top ten. Sequenced material: naive T cells sorted from blood. These receptors were taken from a man younger than 30 in good health.

This clonotype was counted ten times or more. The genes are TRBV7-8 and TRBJ2-1, with 8 nucleotides matching TRBD2. This CDR3 is built from 17 residues. With 0 bases clipped from V and 10 bases from J, the junction kept 14 bases outside the gene matches. Germline assignment: CDR1 SGHVS and CDR2 FQNEAQ. The DNA for the CDR3 is TGTGCCAGCAGCTTAGCGCCAGGGACTAGTTGGAGTGGGGAGCAGTTCTTC. Translation gives CASSLAPGTSWSGEQFF.

The sample holds many counts of this clonotype. V gene TRBV10-3 combines with J gene TRBJ2-4, with D possibly being TRBD1 or TRBD2 (6 bases each). The CDR3 totals 16 residues. Germline V gene sequence: CDR1 ENHRY, CDR2 SYGVKD. The V gene lost 3 bases and the J gene lost 2 bases, with 14 bases spanning the gap. The CDR3: CAISDSLGGSKNIQYF. CDR3 nucleotides: TGTGCCATCAGTGACTCCCTAGGGGGGTCCAAAAACATTCAGTACTTC.

This clonotype was counted at least ten times. The CDR3 spells CASSFETQYF. The CDR3 region has the DNA TGTGCCAGCAGTTTCGAGACCCAGTACTTC. The V and J genes are TRBV25-1 and TRBJ2-5; D remains ambiguous. This CDR3 spans 10 amino acids. Trimming cost V 5 bases and J 5 bases, with 3 bases left between them. Germline lookup yields CDR1 MGHDK and CDR2 SYGVNS.

The chain's CDR3 is CASSFETGSYEQYF. CDR3 coding DNA: TGTGCCAGCAGCTTTGAGACAGGCTCCTACGAGCAGTACTTC. This chain links TRBV5-5 with TRBJ2-7; D perhaps matches TRBD1 (6 bases). The CDR3 loop spans 14 amino acids. Trimming cost V 2 bases and J 0 bases, with 9 bases left between them. Germline V gives CDR1 SGHKS, CDR2 YYEKEE (reference sequence).

The rearrangement links TRBV6-1 to TRBJ1-2; no reliable D call. Germline CDR1 and CDR2: MNHNS and SASEGT. Trimming removed 3 bases from V and 3 bases from J, with 8 bases in between. The CDR3 sequence is 13 residues long. The CDR3 nucleotides are TGTGCCAGCAGTGAGGCGACGGACTATGGCTACACCTTC. Protein product: CASSEATDYGYTF.